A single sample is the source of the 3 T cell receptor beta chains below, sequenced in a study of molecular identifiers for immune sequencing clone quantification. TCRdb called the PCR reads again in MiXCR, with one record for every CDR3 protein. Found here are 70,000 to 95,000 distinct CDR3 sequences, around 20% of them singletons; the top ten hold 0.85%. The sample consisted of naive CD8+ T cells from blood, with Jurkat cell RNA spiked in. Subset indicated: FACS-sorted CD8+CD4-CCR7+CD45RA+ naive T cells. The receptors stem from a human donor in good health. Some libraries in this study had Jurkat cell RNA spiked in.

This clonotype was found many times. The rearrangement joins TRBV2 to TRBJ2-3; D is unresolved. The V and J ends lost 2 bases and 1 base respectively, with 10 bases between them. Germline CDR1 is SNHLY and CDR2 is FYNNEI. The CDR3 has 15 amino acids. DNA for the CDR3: TGTGCCAGCAGTGAAAGGGCCCCACGCACAGATACGCAGTATTTT. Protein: CASSERAPRTDTQYF.

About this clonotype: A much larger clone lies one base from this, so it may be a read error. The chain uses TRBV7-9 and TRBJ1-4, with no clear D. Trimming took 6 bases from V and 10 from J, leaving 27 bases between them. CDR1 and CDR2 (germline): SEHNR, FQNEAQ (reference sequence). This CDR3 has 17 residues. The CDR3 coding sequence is TGTGCCAGCAGTTCTGCCCAACCGGGAGCTAGGGCTGGAAAACTGTTTTTT. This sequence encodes CASSSAQPGARAGKLFF.

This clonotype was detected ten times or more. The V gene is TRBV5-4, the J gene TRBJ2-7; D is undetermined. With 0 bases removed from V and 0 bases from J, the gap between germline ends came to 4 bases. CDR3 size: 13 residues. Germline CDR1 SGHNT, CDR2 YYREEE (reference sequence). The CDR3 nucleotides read TGTGCCAGCAGCTTGGCCAACTCCTACGAGCAGTACTTC. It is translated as CASSLANSYEQYF.